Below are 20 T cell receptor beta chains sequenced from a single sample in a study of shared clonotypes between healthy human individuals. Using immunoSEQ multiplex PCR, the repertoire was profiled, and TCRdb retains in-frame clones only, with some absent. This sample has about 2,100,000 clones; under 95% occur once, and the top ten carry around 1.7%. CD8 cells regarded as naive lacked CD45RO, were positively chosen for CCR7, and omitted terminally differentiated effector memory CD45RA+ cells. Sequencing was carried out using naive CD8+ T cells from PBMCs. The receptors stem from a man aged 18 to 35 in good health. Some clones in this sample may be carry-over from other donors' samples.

The CDR3: CASSFLGVGEKLFF. The CDR3 DNA reads TGTGCCAGCAGTTTTCTTGGGGTCGGTGAAAAACTGTTTTTT. The rearrangement joins TRBV27 to TRBJ1-4; D is unclear. The CDR3 sequence is 14 residues long. The V gene lost 3 bases and the J gene lost 7 bases, with 12 bases spanning the gap. Per the germline V gene, CDR1 is MNHEY and CDR2 is SMNVEV (reference sequence).

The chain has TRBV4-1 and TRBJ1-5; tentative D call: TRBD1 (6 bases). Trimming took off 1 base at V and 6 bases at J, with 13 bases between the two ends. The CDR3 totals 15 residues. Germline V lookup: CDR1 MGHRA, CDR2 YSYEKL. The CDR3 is CASSQGTGYVQPQHF. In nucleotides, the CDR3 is TGCGCCAGCAGCCAAGGAACAGGGTACGTTCAGCCCCAGCATTTT.

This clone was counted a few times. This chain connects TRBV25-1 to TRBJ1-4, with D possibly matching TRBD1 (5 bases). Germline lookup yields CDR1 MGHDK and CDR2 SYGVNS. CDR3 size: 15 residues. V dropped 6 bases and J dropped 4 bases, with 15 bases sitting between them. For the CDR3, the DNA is TGTGCCAGCAGGGGGCCCGGGACCAGTAATGAAAAACTGTTTTTT. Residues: CASRGPGTSNEKLFF.

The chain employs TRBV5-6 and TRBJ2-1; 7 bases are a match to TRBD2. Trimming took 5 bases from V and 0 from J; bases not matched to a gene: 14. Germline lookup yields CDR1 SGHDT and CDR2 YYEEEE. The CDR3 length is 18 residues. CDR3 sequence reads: CASRGTGTTVSSYNEQFF. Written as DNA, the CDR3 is TGTGCCAGCAGGGGTACCGGGACTACCGTGAGCTCCTACAATGAGCAGTTCTTC.

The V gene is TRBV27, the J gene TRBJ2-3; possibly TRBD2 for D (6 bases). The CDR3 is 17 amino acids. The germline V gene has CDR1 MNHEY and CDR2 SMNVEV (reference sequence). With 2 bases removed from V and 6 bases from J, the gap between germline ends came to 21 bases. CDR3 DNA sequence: TGTGCCAGCAGTTTACGTCCGGCGGGACCCCCTGGGGATACGCAGTATTTT. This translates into CASSLRPAGPPGDTQYF.

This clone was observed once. CDR3 in amino acids: CASSRTGLAGGKPSEQYF. CDR3 DNA sequence: TGTGCCAGCAGCCGCACAGGACTAGCGGGAGGGAAGCCTAGCGAGCAGTACTTC. The chain employs TRBV7-8 and TRBJ2-5, with 15 bases lining up with TRBD2. The end of the DNA fits TRBJ2-7 better, so the J call may be wrong. Germline V CDR1 and CDR2: SGHVS, FQNEAQ. CDR3 length equals 18 residues.

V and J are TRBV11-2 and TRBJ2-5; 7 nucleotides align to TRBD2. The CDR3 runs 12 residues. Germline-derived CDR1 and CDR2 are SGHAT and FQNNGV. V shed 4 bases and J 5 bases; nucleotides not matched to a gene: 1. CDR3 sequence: CASSWGGETQYF. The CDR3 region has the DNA TGTGCCAGCAGCTGGGGAGGGGAGACCCAGTACTTC.

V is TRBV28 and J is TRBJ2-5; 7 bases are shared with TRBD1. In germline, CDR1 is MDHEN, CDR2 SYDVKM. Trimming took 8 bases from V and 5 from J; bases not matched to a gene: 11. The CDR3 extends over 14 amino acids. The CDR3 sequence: CASQDRTLAETQYF. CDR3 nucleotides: TGTGCCAGCCAGGACAGGACCTTAGCGGAGACCCAGTACTTC.

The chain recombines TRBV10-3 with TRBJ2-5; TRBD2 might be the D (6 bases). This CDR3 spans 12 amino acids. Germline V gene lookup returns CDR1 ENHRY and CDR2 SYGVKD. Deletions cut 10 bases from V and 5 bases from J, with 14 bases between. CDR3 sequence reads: CATGGSGETQYF. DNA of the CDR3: TGTGCCACCGGAGGGTCGGGGGAGACCCAGTACTTC.

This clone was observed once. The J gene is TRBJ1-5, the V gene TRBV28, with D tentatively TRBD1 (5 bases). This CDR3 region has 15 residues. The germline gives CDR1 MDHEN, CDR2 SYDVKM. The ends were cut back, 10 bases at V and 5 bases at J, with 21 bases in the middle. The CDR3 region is CAKYSGTNAYQPQHF. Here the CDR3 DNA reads TGTGCCAAATACTCCGGGACTAACGCCTATCAGCCCCAGCATTTT.

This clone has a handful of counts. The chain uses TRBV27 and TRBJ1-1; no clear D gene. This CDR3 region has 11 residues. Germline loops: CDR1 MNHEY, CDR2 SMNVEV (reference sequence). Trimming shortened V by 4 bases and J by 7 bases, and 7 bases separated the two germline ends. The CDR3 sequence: CASSYGLEAFF. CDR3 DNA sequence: TGTGCCAGCAGTTATGGTCTTGAAGCTTTCTTT.

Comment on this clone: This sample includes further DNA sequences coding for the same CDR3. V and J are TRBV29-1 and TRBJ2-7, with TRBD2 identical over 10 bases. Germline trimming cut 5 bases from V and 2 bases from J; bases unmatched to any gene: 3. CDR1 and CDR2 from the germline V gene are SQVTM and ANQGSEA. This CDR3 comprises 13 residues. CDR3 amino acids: CSVLAGGPYEQYF. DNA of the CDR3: TGCAGCGTTTTAGCGGGAGGCCCCTACGAGCAGTACTTC.

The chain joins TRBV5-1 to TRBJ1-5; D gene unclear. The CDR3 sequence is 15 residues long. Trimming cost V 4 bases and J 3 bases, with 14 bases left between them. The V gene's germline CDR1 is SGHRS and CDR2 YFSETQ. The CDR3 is CASSPDERDNQPQHF. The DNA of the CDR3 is TGCGCCAGCAGCCCTGACGAGAGGGACAATCAGCCCCAGCATTTT.

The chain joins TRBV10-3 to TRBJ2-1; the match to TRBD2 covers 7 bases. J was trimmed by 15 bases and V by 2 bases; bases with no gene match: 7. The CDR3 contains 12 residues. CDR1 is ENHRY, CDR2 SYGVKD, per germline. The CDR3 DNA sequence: TGTGCCATCAGTGAGCCAGGACTAGGATTGTTCTTC. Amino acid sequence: CAISEPGLGLFF.

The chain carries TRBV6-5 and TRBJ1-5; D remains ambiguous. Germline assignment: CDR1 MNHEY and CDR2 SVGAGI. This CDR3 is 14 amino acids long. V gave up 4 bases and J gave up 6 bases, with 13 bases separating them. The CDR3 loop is CASSSGGYGQPQHF. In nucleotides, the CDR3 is TGTGCCAGCAGTTCAGGAGGTTACGGTCAGCCCCAGCATTTT.

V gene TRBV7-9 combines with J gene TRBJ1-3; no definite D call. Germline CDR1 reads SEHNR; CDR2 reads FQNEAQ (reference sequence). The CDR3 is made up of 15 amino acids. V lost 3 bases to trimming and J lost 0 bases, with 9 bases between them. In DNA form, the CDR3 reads TGTGCCAGCAGCTTCGGGCCCAACTCTGGAAACACCATATATTTT. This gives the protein CASSFGPNSGNTIYF.

CDR3 in DNA: TGTGCCAGCAGTGAGACTAGCGGGAGGTTTAAGTTCTACAATGAGCAGTTCTTC. Translation gives CASSETSGRFKFYNEQFF. The rearrangement joins TRBV6-1 to TRBJ2-1; 13 nucleotides agree with TRBD2. V lost 3 bases, J lost 3 bases, and 8 bases stayed unmatched. Germline-derived CDR1 and CDR2 are MNHNS and SASEGT. The CDR3 is 18 amino acids.

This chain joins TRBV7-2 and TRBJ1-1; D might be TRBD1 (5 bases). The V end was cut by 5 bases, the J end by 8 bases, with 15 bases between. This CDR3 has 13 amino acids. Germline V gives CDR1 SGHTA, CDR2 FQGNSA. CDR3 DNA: TGTGCCAGCAGCCTGGGGACCTCCCTGGAAGCTTTCTTT. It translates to CASSLGTSLEAFF.

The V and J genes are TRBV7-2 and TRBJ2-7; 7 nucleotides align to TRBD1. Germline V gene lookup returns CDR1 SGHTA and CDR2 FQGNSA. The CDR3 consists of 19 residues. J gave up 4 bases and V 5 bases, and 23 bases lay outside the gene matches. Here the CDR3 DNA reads TGTGCCAGCAGCCCGGAGACCCGACAGGGTTGGGTGAGGGAGTACGAGCAGTACTTC. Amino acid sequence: CASSPETRQGWVREYEQYF.

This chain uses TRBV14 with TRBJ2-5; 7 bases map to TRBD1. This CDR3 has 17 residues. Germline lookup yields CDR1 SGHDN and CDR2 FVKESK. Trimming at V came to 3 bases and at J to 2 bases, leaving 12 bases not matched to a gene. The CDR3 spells CASSHSLMGQRQETQYF. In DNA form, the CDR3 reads TGTGCCAGCAGCCATTCGCTTATGGGACAGAGACAAGAGACCCAGTACTTC. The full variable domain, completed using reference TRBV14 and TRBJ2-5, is EAGVTQFPSHSVIEKGQTVTLRCDPISGHDNLYWYRRVMGKEIKFLLHFVKESKQDESGMPNNRFLAERTGGTYSTLKVQPAELEDSGVYFCASSHSLMGQRQETQYFGPGTRLLVL.